This T cell receptor beta chain comes out of a study of graft-versus-host responses after intestinal transplantation. This clone was detected a few times. Its antigen is as yet unknown. The CDR3 loop spans 14 amino acids. The ends were cut back, 5 bases at V and 4 bases at J, with 11 bases in the middle. CDR1 is LNHNV, CDR2 YYDKDF, per germline (reference sequence). Study-level findings and limits: Allograft clonal ratios (graft-versus-host to host-versus-graft) were high in patients who had graft-donor T cell macrochimerism.

Assay: immunoSEQ multiplex PCR; the TCRdb copy retains only in-frame clones and omits some. The table lists about 86,000 clones, roughly 90% of them singletons, with more than 0.25% in the top ten. V and J are TRBV15 and TRBJ1-4, with D maybe TRBD1 (5 bases). Here the sequenced sample was unstimulated CD4+ T cells sorted from spleen or lymph node cells, taken before transplant. The sequence was collected from a human donor who was the organ donor for an intestinal transplant. The CDR3 spells CATSGAGGNEKLFF. In nucleotides, the CDR3 is TGTGCCACCAGCGGGGCAGGTGGTAATGAAAAACTGTTTTTT.